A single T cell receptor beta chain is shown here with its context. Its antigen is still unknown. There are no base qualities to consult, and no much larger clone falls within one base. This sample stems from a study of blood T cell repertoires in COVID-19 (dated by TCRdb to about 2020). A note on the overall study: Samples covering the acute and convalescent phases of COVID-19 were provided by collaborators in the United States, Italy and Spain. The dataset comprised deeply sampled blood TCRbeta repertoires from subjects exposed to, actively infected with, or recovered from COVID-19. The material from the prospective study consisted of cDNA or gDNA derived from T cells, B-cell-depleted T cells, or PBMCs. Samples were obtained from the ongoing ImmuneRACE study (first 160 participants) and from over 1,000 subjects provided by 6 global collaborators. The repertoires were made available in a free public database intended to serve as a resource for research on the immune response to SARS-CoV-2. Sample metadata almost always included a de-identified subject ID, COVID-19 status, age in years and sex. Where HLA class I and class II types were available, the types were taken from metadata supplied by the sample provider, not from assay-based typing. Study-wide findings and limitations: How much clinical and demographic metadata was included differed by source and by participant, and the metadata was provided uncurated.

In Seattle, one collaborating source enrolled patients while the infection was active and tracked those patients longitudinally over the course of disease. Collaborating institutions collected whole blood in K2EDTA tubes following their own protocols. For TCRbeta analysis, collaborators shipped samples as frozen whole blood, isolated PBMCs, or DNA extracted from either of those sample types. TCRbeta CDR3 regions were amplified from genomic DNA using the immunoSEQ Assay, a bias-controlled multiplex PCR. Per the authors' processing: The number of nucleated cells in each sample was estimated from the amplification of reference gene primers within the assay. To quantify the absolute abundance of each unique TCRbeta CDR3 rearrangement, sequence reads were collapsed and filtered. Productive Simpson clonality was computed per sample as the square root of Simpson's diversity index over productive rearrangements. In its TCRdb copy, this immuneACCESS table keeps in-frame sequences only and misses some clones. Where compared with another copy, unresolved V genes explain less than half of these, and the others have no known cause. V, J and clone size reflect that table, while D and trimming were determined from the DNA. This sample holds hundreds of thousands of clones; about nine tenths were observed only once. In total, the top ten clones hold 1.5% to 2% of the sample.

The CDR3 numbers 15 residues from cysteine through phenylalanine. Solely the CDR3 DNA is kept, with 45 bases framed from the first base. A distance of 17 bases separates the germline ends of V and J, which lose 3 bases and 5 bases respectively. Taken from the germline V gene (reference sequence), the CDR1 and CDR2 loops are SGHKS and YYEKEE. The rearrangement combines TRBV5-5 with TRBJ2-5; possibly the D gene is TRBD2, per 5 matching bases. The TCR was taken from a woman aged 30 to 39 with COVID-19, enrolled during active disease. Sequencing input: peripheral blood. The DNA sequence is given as TGTGCCAGCAGCTCTCTGACTCTAGCCGGGGAGACCCAGTACTTC. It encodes CASSSLTLAGETQYF. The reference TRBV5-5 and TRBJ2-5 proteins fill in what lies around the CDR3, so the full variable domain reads DAGVTQSPTHLIKTRGQQVTLRCSPISGHKSVSWYQQVLGQGPQFIFQYYEKEERGRGNFPDRFSARQFPNYSSELNVNALLLGDSALYLCASSSLTLAGETQYFGPGTRLLVL.